This T cell receptor (beta chain) is drawn from a study of shared clonotypes between healthy human individuals. Overall study: Aged between 18 and 49, the donors were a couple of women and three men. Study-wide findings and caveats: The sampled material consisted only of blood, and tissue repertoires are likely to differ. The donor pool, a small one, limited the genetic and exposure-history diversity represented.

Per the authors' pipeline: In the immunoSEQ data, sequences were junction-only and lacked quality scores, so filtering differed. The method was immunoSEQ multiplex PCR; TCRdb's version includes in-frame clones alone and lacks a portion of them. That table gives V, J and clone size, and the DNA gave D and trimming. This sample has 2 million to 2.5 million clones, with approximately 96% found just once. Germline CDR1 reads LNHDA; CDR2 reads SQIVND (reference sequence). CDR3 length: 14 amino acids. Trimming shortened V by 10 bases and J by 2 bases, and 12 bases separated the two germline ends. As regards this clone: What it binds is not known.

V is TRBV19 and J is TRBJ2-6; D could derive from TRBD1 or TRBD2 (6 bases each). The source of this sequence is a man aged 18 to 29 in good health. The sample taken for sequencing was naive CD4+ T cells sorted from blood. Subset specified: CD45RA+ positively selected. The CDR3 DNA sequence: TGTGCCACCATGAGGGGGGCTGGGGCCAACGTCCTGACTTTC. This encodes CATMRGAGANVLTF.